The 3 T cell receptor beta chains in this list originate from one sample, sequenced in a study of T-cell reconstitution after alpha-beta-depleted transplantation in children. Unique molecular identifiers were used in preparing the TCRbeta library. Each CDR3 protein gets one entry after TCRdb re-called the PCR reads with MiXCR. In the table there are about 410,000 distinct CDR3 sequences, around 21% of which are singletons. Sequences were derived from PBMCs from the stem cell graft donor, sampled from the stem cell graft. The receptors derive from a human donor who donated a stem cell graft to a child with acute myeloid leukemia.

The J gene is TRBJ2-6, the V gene TRBV7-2; the D is unclear. There are 17 residues in the CDR3. CDR1 and CDR2 from the germline V gene are SGHTA and FQGNSA. Trimming shortened V by 5 bases and J by 1 base, and 15 bases separated the two germline ends. In DNA form, the CDR3 reads TGTGCCAGCAGCGTGACTCTTGGTGGGTCTGGGGCCAACGTCCTGACTTTC. This codes for CASSVTLGGSGANVLTF.

This clonotype has a handful of counts. The chain recombines TRBV6-6 with TRBJ1-2; TRBD1 matches at 7 bases. V lost 6 bases to trimming and J lost 2 bases; unmatched junction nucleotides: 3. CDR3 length: 13 amino acids. Germline lookup yields CDR1 MNHNY and CDR2 SVGAGI (reference sequence). CDR3 sequence reads: CASSQGQNYGYTF. The CDR3 DNA is TGTGCCAGCAGCCAGGGACAGAACTATGGCTACACCTTC.

The rearrangement joins TRBV28 to TRBJ2-1; 8 nucleotides align to TRBD2. The germline V gene encodes CDR1 MDHEN and CDR2 SYDVKM. This CDR3 is 15 amino acids long. The junction had 5 bases not matched to a gene; V was cut back by 3 bases and J by 4 bases. CDR3 residues: CASSFGSGIYNEQFF. In DNA form, the CDR3 reads TGTGCCAGCAGTTTCGGTAGCGGGATATACAATGAGCAGTTCTTC.